The 22 T cell receptor beta chains given below trace back to one sample, sequenced in a study of cytomegalovirus exposure and HLA in healthy donors. It was with 60 Vbeta and 13 Jbeta primers that the PCR ran. Using immunoSEQ multiplex PCR, the repertoire was profiled, and TCRdb retains in-frame clones only, with some absent. The sample has about 170,000 clones; approximately 84% are singletons. Input material: PBMCs. These receptors originate from a man aged 25 to 40 in good health and CMV-seropositive.

This chain connects TRBV19 to TRBJ2-3; possible D gene TRBD1, 6 bases. V lost 1 base to trimming and J lost 0 bases, with 8 bases between them. The germline CDR1 and CDR2 sequences are LNHDA and SQIVND (reference sequence). The CDR3 extends over 15 amino acids. The CDR3 is CASSIGRGSTDTQYF. The CDR3 nucleotides are TGTGCCAGTAGTATAGGCAGGGGAAGCACAGATACGCAGTATTTT. Filled out from reference TRBV19 and TRBJ2-3, the complete variable domain reads DGGITQSPKYLFRKEGQNVTLSCEQNLNHDAMYWYRQDPGQGLRLIYYSQIVNDFQKGDIAEGYSVSREKKESFPLTVTSAQKNPTAFYLCASSIGRGSTDTQYFGPGTRLTVL.

The chain links TRBV5-1 to TRBJ1-2; D unresolved. V was clipped by 1 base and J by 5 bases, with 12 bases between them. This CDR3 has 14 amino acids. Germline V lookup: CDR1 SGHRS, CDR2 YFSETQ. The CDR3 bases are TGCGCCAGCAGCTTGTCTGGGCAGGAATATGGCTACACCTTC. It encodes CASSLSGQEYGYTF.

The gene calls are TRBV12-5 and TRBJ2-1; 11 bases map to TRBD2. The germline V gene has CDR1 LGHNT and CDR2 FRNRAP. Germline trimming cut 1 base from V and 4 bases from J; bases unmatched to any gene: 3. This CDR3 is built from 16 residues. The CDR3 DNA reads TGTGCTAGTGGTTTGGCTAGCGGGAGGAGGTACAATGAGCAGTTCTTC. It codes for CASGLASGRRYNEQFF.

The chain has TRBV27 and TRBJ2-2; 8 bases are shared with TRBD1. CDR3 length equals 16 residues. After removal of 5 bases from V and 6 bases from J, the junction contained 11 bases not matched to a gene. Germline CDR1 reads MNHEY; CDR2 reads SMNVEV (reference sequence). CDR3 nucleotide sequence: TGTGCCAGCAGTCGCCTAGGACAGGGAATAGCCGGGGAGCTGTTTTTT. Its translation is CASSRLGQGIAGELFF.

V gene TRBV6-5 combines with J gene TRBJ1-1, with 9 bases fitting TRBD1. Trimming removed 6 bases from V and 1 base from J; junction bases left unmatched: 3. The germline CDR1 and CDR2 sequences are MNHEY and SVGAGI. This CDR3 contains 14 residues. The chain's CDR3 is CASRPTGGNTEAFF. The CDR3 region has the DNA TGTGCCAGCAGACCGACAGGGGGGAACACTGAAGCTTTCTTT.

The count of this clone is one. The gene calls are TRBV14 and TRBJ2-3; TRBD1 aligns across 12 bases. V was clipped by 0 bases and J by 5 bases; unmatched bases: 9. Germline V gene sequence: CDR1 SGHDN, CDR2 FVKESK. The CDR3 runs to 18 residues. Written as DNA, the CDR3 is TGTGCCAGCAGCCAAGACGGGTTTAGGGACAGGGGGCGAGATACGCAGTATTTT. Translation: CASSQDGFRDRGRDTQYF.

V is TRBV4-3 and J is TRBJ1-4, with TRBD1 matching over 10 bases. J was trimmed by 6 bases and V by 4 bases; bases with no gene match: 11. CDR1 and CDR2 from the germline V gene are LGHNA and YSLEER. The CDR3 has 17 amino acids. This CDR3 is CASSRTGTGDRYEKLFF. CDR3 bases: TGCGCCAGCAGCCGCACCGGGACAGGGGACCGATATGAAAAACTGTTTTTT.

DNA of the CDR3: TGTGCCAGCCTGGACAGCGAGCAGTTCTTC. Translating it yields CASLDSEQFF. The rearrangement uses TRBV27 and TRBJ2-1, with a weak D call TRBD1 (6 bases). The CDR3 has 10 residues. V gave up 8 bases and J gave up 10 bases, with 9 bases separating them. Germline V lookup: CDR1 MNHEY, CDR2 SMNVEV (reference sequence).

Only one count was recorded for this clone. CDR3 nucleotides: TGTGCCAGCAGCACCGACACCTATGGCTACACCTTC. Protein: CASSTDTYGYTF. The V call is TRBV11-3, the J call TRBJ1-2; no clear D. The CDR3 contains 12 residues. Germline V gives CDR1 SGHNT, CDR2 YENEEA. V gave up 5 bases and J gave up 4 bases, with 8 bases separating them.

The rearrangement uses TRBV15 and TRBJ1-1; the D is unclear. V lost 3 bases to trimming and J lost 5 bases, with 19 bases between them. Germline assignment: CDR1 LNHNV and CDR2 YYDKDF (reference sequence). The CDR3 spans 16 residues. The CDR3 loop is CATSRSSVAGGTEAFF. CDR3 bases: TGTGCCACCAGCAGGTCCTCGGTGGCCGGCGGGACTGAAGCTTTCTTT.

Only a few counts were recorded for this clone. This chain uses TRBV6-1 with TRBJ2-3; D unresolved. This CDR3 is built from 12 residues. Germline CDR1 is MNHNS and CDR2 is SASEGT. Trimming shortened V by 10 bases and J by 2 bases, and 10 bases separated the two germline ends. This CDR3 is CATREFTDTQYF. CDR3 coding DNA: TGTGCCACCAGAGAGTTCACAGATACGCAGTATTTT.

The rearrangement uses TRBV25-1 and TRBJ2-1; D uncertain. Germline CDR1 is MGHDK and CDR2 is SYGVNS. The germline V and J ends were trimmed by 5 bases and 9 bases, with 17 bases remaining between them. The CDR3 is 14 amino acids. CDR3: CASSSFAAVGEQFF. The CDR3 nucleotides are TGTGCCAGCAGTAGCTTCGCTGCGGTGGGTGAGCAGTTCTTC.

The chain couples TRBV7-9 to TRBJ1-3; the match to TRBD1 covers 9 bases. Germline CDR1 SEHNR, CDR2 FQNEAQ (reference sequence). The CDR3 runs 16 residues. V lost 1 base and J lost 2; bases outside the gene matches: 3. The CDR3 here is CASSLDGTGTGNTIYF. In DNA, the CDR3 is TGTGCCAGCAGCTTAGACGGGACAGGGACTGGAAACACCATATATTTT.

This chain connects TRBV2 to TRBJ1-2; D gene ambiguous. Deletions cut 6 bases from V and 7 bases from J, with 18 bases between. This CDR3 region has 14 residues. The germline V gene encodes CDR1 SNHLY and CDR2 FYNNEI. CDR3 residues: CASRDGEGMGGYTF. The CDR3 region has the DNA TGTGCCAGCAGGGATGGGGAGGGAATGGGTGGCTACACCTTC.

The table lists this clone with a few counts. CDR3 sequence: CASSHGGNIQYF. For the CDR3, the DNA is TGCGCCAGCAGCCACGGGGGAAACATTCAGTACTTC. V is TRBV4-1 and J is TRBJ2-4, with D perhaps matching TRBD2 (6 bases). V was trimmed by 3 bases and J by 6 bases, leaving 6 bases between them. The CDR3 runs 12 residues. CDR1 and CDR2 from the germline V gene are MGHRA and YSYEKL.

This clone has just a few counts. The genes are TRBV29-1 and TRBJ1-5; D is perhaps TRBD1 (5 bases). This CDR3 is 13 amino acids long. V lost 6 bases and J lost 3, with 12 bases in between. Germline V gene data show CDR1 as SQVTM and CDR2 as ANQGSEA. The CDR3 protein is CSVRAGLNQPQHF. CDR3 nucleotides: TGCAGCGTAAGGGCGGGACTCAATCAGCCCCAGCATTTT.

This chain connects TRBV7-2 to TRBJ1-2; D may be TRBD1 (5 bases). Per the germline V gene, CDR1 is SGHTA and CDR2 is FQGNSA. V lost 0 bases and J lost 12, with 20 bases in between. The CDR3 sequence is 15 residues long. The CDR3 DNA is TGTGCCAGCAGCTTAGCGACGGGGGTGTGGAAGGAAGACACCTTC. Translated: CASSLATGVWKEDTF.

In DNA form, the CDR3 reads TGTGCCAGCAGCTGGGGCAGACTCACCGGGGAGCTGTTTTTT. This codes for CASSWGRLTGELFF. The chain combines TRBV5-6 with TRBJ2-2; tentative D call: TRBD1 (5 bases). Germline V gene data show CDR1 as SGHDT and CDR2 as YYEEEE. This CDR3 has 14 amino acids. V shed 3 bases and J shed 4 bases, with 10 bases lying between them.

This chain joins TRBV29-1 and TRBJ1-2; a weak D match, TRBD1 (6 bases). V was clipped by 0 bases and J by 1 base, with 12 bases between them. The CDR3 spans 15 residues. Germline V gene sequence: CDR1 SQVTM, CDR2 ANQGSEA. In DNA form, the CDR3 reads TGCAGCGTTGAAGATTGGGGCAGGGGTAACTATGGCTACACCTTC. Protein product: CSVEDWGRGNYGYTF.

This rearrangement joins TRBV2 to TRBJ2-2, with 7 bases matching TRBD2. The trim removed 4 bases at V and 3 bases at J, leaving 5 bases unmatched. The CDR3 length is 15 residues. CDR1 and CDR2 (germline): SNHLY, FYNNEI. The CDR3 nucleotides read TGTGCCAGCAGTGTCAGCGGGACGTACACCGGGGAGCTGTTTTTT. Its protein is CASSVSGTYTGELFF.

J is TRBJ2-1 and V is TRBV6-5; 10 bases agree with TRBD2. The germline V gene has CDR1 MNHEY and CDR2 SVGAGI. Losses at the gene ends were 5 bases for V and 7 bases for J; bases not matched to a gene: 8. The CDR3 consists of 15 residues. The CDR3 DNA reads TGTGCCAGCAGTATCCTAGCGGGAGAGGGGAATGAGCAGTTCTTC. Residues: CASSILAGEGNEQFF.

This clone was detected once. The gene calls are TRBV19 and TRBJ1-5; 8 bases fit TRBD1. Trimming took 4 bases from V and 6 from J; bases not matched to a gene: 17. In germline, CDR1 is LNHDA, CDR2 SQIVND (reference sequence). This CDR3 has 18 residues. CDR3 sequence reads: CASSTTPSGTGHVQPQHF. The CDR3, as DNA: TGTGCCAGTAGTACAACCCCCTCCGGGACAGGTCACGTTCAGCCCCAGCATTTT.